The present T cell receptor (beta chain) was sequenced within a study of CD8 T cells in Susac syndrome. Roughly 0.45 to 1 ug RNA was reverse transcribed with random hexamers. The CDR3 of TCR beta was amplified by immunoSEQ multiplex PCR across 54 Vbeta and 13 Jbeta. TCRdb recomputed calls from the immunoSEQ multiplex PCR reads with MiXCR, one row per CDR3 protein. The sample contains tens of thousands of distinct CDR3 sequences, 94% of which appear only once. The CDR3 consists of 15 residues. V was shortened by 3 bases and J by 2 bases, with 11 bases between the two germline ends. CDR1 SEHNR and CDR2 FQNEAQ come from the germline V gene (reference sequence).

V gene TRBV7-9 combines with J gene TRBJ2-1, with D perhaps given as TRBD1 or TRBD2 (5 bases each). This TCR was sampled from a human donor with Susac syndrome. Sequenced material: CD8+ T cells from PBMCs. The CDR3 here is CASSFGAAAYNEQFF. In DNA, the CDR3 is TGTGCCAGCAGCTTTGGGGCAGCGGCCTACAATGAGCAGTTCTTC.